One and the same sample provided the 16 T cell receptor beta chains below, sequenced in a study of cytomegalovirus exposure and HLA in healthy donors. Primers included in the PCR were 60 Vbeta and 13 Jbeta primers. TCRdb's copy holds only in-frame clones and misses some; the assay was immunoSEQ multiplex PCR. The sample lists 180,000 or so clones; roughly four fifths were seen once. Sequencing was carried out using PBMCs. The source is a male donor in good health and CMV-seronegative.

The chain links TRBV7-8 to TRBJ2-1, with 16 bases aligning to TRBD2. Germline V gives CDR1 SGHVS, CDR2 FQNEAQ. The CDR3 is 18 amino acids. V lost 0 bases to trimming and J lost 10 bases; unmatched junction nucleotides: 9. In nucleotides, the CDR3 is TGTGCCAGCAGCTTAGCGTCCGGGACTAGCGGGGGGGCACACGAGCAGTTCTTC. Encoded protein: CASSLASGTSGGAHEQFF.

This clone showed up just a few times. The J gene is TRBJ1-2, the V gene TRBV6-4; 9 bases line up with TRBD1. This CDR3 has 16 amino acids. V gave up 6 bases and J gave up 5 bases; unmatched junction bases: 13. Germline CDR1 and CDR2: MRHNA and SNTAGT. The CDR3 nucleotides read TGTGCCAGCAGCCCCGGGGGACAGGGAGGAACTTATGGCTACACCTTC. This encodes CASSPGGQGGTYGYTF.

This clone was counted a few times. This chain's CDR3 is CATSGQGSNQPQHF. The CDR3 region has the DNA TGTGCCACCTCTGGACAGGGGTCGAATCAGCCCCAGCATTTT. This chain connects TRBV6-6 to TRBJ1-5; 9 bases agree with TRBD1. J lost 4 bases, V lost 10 bases, and 8 bases had no gene match. CDR3 length: 14 amino acids. Looked up from germline, CDR1 is MNHNY and CDR2 is SVGAGI (reference sequence).

This clone was counted only a few times. The J gene is TRBJ1-5, the V gene TRBV6-5, with a possible D match to TRBD1 (6 bases). Deletions cut 5 bases from V and 0 bases from J, with 11 bases between. The CDR3 is 15 amino acids. Per the germline V gene, CDR1 is MNHEY and CDR2 is SVGAGI. CDR3 nucleotide sequence: TGTGCCAGCAGTGGACAGACGAATAGCAATCAGCCCCAGCATTTT. Amino acids: CASSGQTNSNQPQHF.

V and J are TRBV5-1 and TRBJ2-7, with a weak D call TRBD1 (6 bases). Deletions cut 4 bases from V and 2 bases from J, with 16 bases between. CDR1 and CDR2 from the germline V gene are SGHRS and YFSETQ. CDR3 length: 15 amino acids. CDR3 loop: CASSPRGRGTYEQYF. Here the CDR3 DNA reads TGCGCCAGCAGCCCCCGGGGCAGGGGAACCTACGAGCAGTACTTC.

This chain uses TRBV6-6 with TRBJ2-1; 7 nucleotides agree with TRBD1. V lost 8 bases, J lost 8 bases, and 9 bases stayed unmatched. In germline, CDR1 is MNHNY, CDR2 SVGAGI (reference sequence). CDR3 length equals 13 residues. CDR3 sequence reads: CASSARGYDEQFF. In DNA, the CDR3 is TGTGCCAGCTCCGCCAGGGGGTACGATGAGCAGTTCTTC.

This clone has just a few counts. The CDR3 spells CAWDRGPNTGELFF. The CDR3, as DNA: TGTGCCTGGGACAGGGGACCCAACACCGGGGAGCTGTTTTTT. The chain carries TRBV30 and TRBJ2-2, with 8 bases matching TRBD1. CDR1 and CDR2 (germline): GTSNPN, SVGIG (reference sequence). The CDR3 extends over 14 amino acids. V was pared by 5 bases and J by 2 bases, with 4 bases of the junction left unmatched. Full variable domain (remainder filled in from reference TRBV30 and TRBJ2-2): SQTIHQWPATLVQPVGSPLSLECTVEGTSNPNLYWYRQAAGRGLQLLFYSVGIGQISSEVPQNLSASRPQDRQFILSSKKLLLSDSGFYLCAWDRGPNTGELFFGEGSRLTVL.

The rearrangement uses TRBV9 and TRBJ2-1; D is possibly TRBD2 (6 bases). The V end lost 3 bases, the J end lost 3 bases, and 10 bases lay between the germline ends. This CDR3 spans 14 amino acids. Germline V lookup: CDR1 SGDLS, CDR2 YYNGEE. The DNA for the CDR3 is TGTGCCAGCAGCGCGGGGGAAAGCTACAATGAGCAGTTCTTC. This codes for CASSAGESYNEQFF.

This chain links TRBV28 with TRBJ1-5, with 9 bases that match TRBD1. The CDR3 consists of 18 residues. Germline V gene data show CDR1 as MDHEN and CDR2 as SYDVKM. V dropped 4 bases and J dropped 5; count of bases not matched to a gene: 15. The CDR3 DNA reads as TGTGCCAGCAGTTCGGGACAGGGTGACCGCTGGTCTTATCAGCCCCAGCATTTT. Encoded protein: CASSSGQGDRWSYQPQHF.

This chain links TRBV6-5 with TRBJ2-7; no firm D call. In germline, CDR1 is MNHEY, CDR2 SVGAGI. This CDR3 spans 14 amino acids. Trimming cost V 6 bases and J 6 bases, with 18 bases left between them. The CDR3: CASSLRSKTGEQYF. The CDR3 coding sequence is TGTGCCAGCAGCCTCCGGTCCAAAACCGGCGAGCAGTACTTC.

The chain joins TRBV4-1 to TRBJ1-5; TRBD1 might be the D (5 bases). The ends were cut back, 3 bases at V and 3 bases at J, with 12 bases in the middle. The length of the CDR3 is 15 residues. CDR1 is MGHRA, CDR2 YSYEKL, per germline. CDR3: CASSQVEGANQPQHF. As DNA, the CDR3 is TGCGCCAGCAGCCAGGTAGAAGGGGCCAATCAGCCCCAGCATTTT.

The chain recombines TRBV7-9 with TRBJ2-1; D possibly corresponds to TRBD2 (5 bases). This CDR3 has 16 amino acids. Trimming cost V 4 bases and J 8 bases, with 21 bases left between them. From germline, CDR1 is SEHNR and CDR2 FQNEAQ (reference sequence). The CDR3 loop is CASSSSGEVLFDEQFF. As DNA, the CDR3 is TGTGCCAGCAGCTCCAGCGGAGAAGTCTTATTCGATGAGCAGTTCTTC.

The rearrangement links TRBV28 to TRBJ2-1, with D perhaps TRBD2 (6 bases). This CDR3 comprises 16 residues. Germline-derived CDR1 and CDR2 are MDHEN and SYDVKM. Deletions cut 8 bases from V and 8 bases from J, with 25 bases between. CDR3 sequence reads: CASPPSTGVQADEQFF. CDR3 DNA: TGTGCCAGCCCCCCGTCAACGGGGGTTCAGGCTGATGAGCAGTTCTTC.

This sequence joins TRBV7-9 and TRBJ1-2; D is unresolved. The CDR3 runs 13 residues. The V end was cut by 3 bases, the J end by 2 bases, with 7 bases between. Germline V CDR1 and CDR2: SEHNR, FQNEAQ (reference sequence). The CDR3 region is CASSFGRNYGYTF. The CDR3 DNA is TGTGCCAGCAGCTTCGGCAGGAACTATGGCTACACCTTC.

CDR3 in DNA: TGTGCCAGCAGTTTAGTGGGTCTGCGGGGCAATCAGCCCCAGCATTTT. It translates to CASSLVGLRGNQPQHF. The chain carries TRBV6-5 and TRBJ1-5; D remains unclear. CDR1 MNHEY and CDR2 SVGAGI come from the germline V gene. The CDR3 has 16 amino acids. Trimming stripped 4 bases from V and 2 bases from J, with 15 bases between.

The count of this clone is one. The rearrangement uses TRBV5-6 and TRBJ1-1; TRBD1 might be the D (6 bases). There are 15 residues in the CDR3. Germline values: CDR1 SGHDT, CDR2 YYEEEE. Trimming left V 2 bases short and J 1 base short, with 12 bases between. CDR3 in DNA: TGTGCCAGCAGCTTCACACAGGGCGCGAACACTGAAGCTTTCTTT. Its translation is CASSFTQGANTEAFF.